This T cell receptor beta chain was recovered during a study of blood T cell repertoires in COVID-19. Looking at the study overall: Acute and convalescent COVID-19 specimens originated in the United States, Italy and Spain. PBMCs, B-cell-depleted T cells, or T cells were the source of the cDNA or gDNA that made up the material.

The CDR3 is 19 amino acids. Trimming cost V 4 bases and J 0 bases; bases outside gene matches: 14. The protocol was immunoSEQ multiplex PCR, while the TCRdb copy is restricted to in-frame clones and leaves out a portion. The table shows about 110,000 clones, with under 85% occurring only once. This clone was counted once. The sample comprised peripheral blood. This clonotype was sampled from a woman aged 70-85 years with acute or convalescent COVID-19. The V gene is TRBV23-1, the J gene TRBJ2-7, with 11 bases lining up with TRBD2. TRBV23-1 is an open reading frame whose function is uncertain. The CDR3 reads CASSPPNPRLAGISYEQYF. The CDR3 bases are TGCGCCAGCAGTCCCCCAAATCCTAGACTAGCGGGAATCTCCTACGAGCAGTACTTC.